This T cell receptor beta chain came from a study of a mutant IDH1 vaccine in newly diagnosed glioma. Overall study: Treated patients comprised approximately 60% males and around 40% females, mean age roughly 43 years. Patients got radiotherapy, temozolomide, or both beforehand, and most got both. General study findings and limits: Most patients, 85% to 95%, showed vaccine-induced immune responses.

V lost 5 bases to trimming and J lost 2 bases, with 15 bases between them. Germline CDR1 and CDR2: SGHTA and FQGNSA. The CDR3 has 15 amino acids. Clones were sequenced by immunoSEQ multiplex PCR, and TCRdb holds only the in-frame ones, with some missing. The repertoire holds approximately 41,000 clones, roughly 79% seen once, with approximately 6.8% in the top ten. A word on this clone: Its matching antigen is unknown.

Time point in this sample: week 23, last vaccination. Vaccinated patients received 300 ug of mutant IDH1 20-mer peptide per dose, with topical imiquimod. This specimen consisted of PBMCs, obtained from a glioma patient whose treatment included an IDH1 peptide vaccine. The sequence was obtained from a woman in her thirties or forties with glioma. Some clones in this sample may be carry-over from other donors' samples. The chain is built from TRBV7-2 and TRBJ1-1, with D uncertain. The DNA for the CDR3 is TGTGCCAGCAGCCCCTCCCCACAGATTAACACTGAAGCTTTCTTT. Its protein is CASSPSPQINTEAFF.